This T cell receptor beta chain comes out of a study of identical twins. To note about this clonotype: A much larger clone differs from this one at a single base, so this may be a read error.

Trimming removed 3 bases at V and 3 bases at J, with 12 bases between. The V gene's germline CDR1 is SGHDT and CDR2 YYEEEE. CDR3 length: 14 amino acids. A universal primer binding site was introduced by template switching. The final cDNA contained unique molecular identifiers. TCRdb itself ran the 5' RACE reads through MiXCR, one entry per CDR3 protein. The data show about 150,000 distinct CDR3 sequences, around 3.5% seen once. The sequenced sample consisted of memory T cells sorted from blood. This chain links TRBV5-6 with TRBJ1-2; no clear D gene. The receptor was derived from a young man in good health. CDR3 loop: CASSSRVVHYGYTF. CDR3 in DNA: TGTGCCAGCAGCTCGAGGGTTGTGCACTATGGCTACACCTTC.